Sequencing of this T cell receptor beta chain was carried out in a study of CD8+CD57+ T cells in acquired aplastic anemia listed by TCRdb under 2018. About the investigation overall: DNA extracted from sorted CD4+ and CD8+ cells had a mean of roughly 3.3 ug, with a range of roughly 0.2 to 30 ug. CD8+CD57+ expansion was defined as a frequency above the mean frequency observed in healthy subjects. The paper's findings and limits, for the study overall: Patients and healthy controls showed no significant difference in CD8+ Simpson's diversity (P=0.060). Around 30 CD8+ CDR3 sequences were found to be shared between patients and controls, but these sequences appeared to be highly expressed in patients and within the immunodominant clones of the patients.

The table lists this clonotype with a few counts. What antigen it recognizes has not been identified. Base qualities are not provided; no much larger clone lies one nucleotide away. Genomic DNA was used as template for profiling of TCR beta VDJ combinations and CDR3 sequences. An Illumina HiSeq 2000 was used for TCR repertoire sequencing. In the source study's methods: TRBV/TRBJ rearrangement plots, CDR3 size and DJ length profiles, and Simpson's diversity index were used to assess repertoires. The most abundant DNA sequence in the deep sequencing data was defined as the immunodominant clone. CDR3 amino acid sequences were screened for sharing across subjects and were compared with published repertoires and the VDJdb database. Clones were called with MiXCR by TCRdb after fastp trimmed the public reads at Q25, and only in-frame beta chains were retained. CDR3 protein sequences are deduplicated, and each keeps its most common genes and DNA. TCRdb, not the original authors, processed these V and J calls. The sample profile shows 250,000 to 300,000 distinct CDR3 sequences; under 60% of them were found once. Of the sample, around 1.2% falls within the top ten clones.

Based on the germline V gene (reference sequence), the CDR1 and CDR2 sequences are LNHDA and SQIVND. The CDR3 numbers 12 residues from cysteine through phenylalanine. The only DNA kept is the CDR3, 36 bases in frame from the first base. The V and J ends are trimmed by 5 bases and 14 bases, leaving 13 bases between them. Expansion of CD8+CD57+ cells had been shown by flow cytometry in the patients chosen for sequencing. All patients had severe acquired aplastic anemia diagnosed by International Study of Aplastic Anemia and Agranulocytosis and Camitta criteria. Patients had received no therapy at the time of blood sampling. In the study, sorted CD4+ and CD8+ blood T cells from patients with severe aplastic anemia and from healthy subjects underwent deep sequencing of TCR repertoires. Patients were enrolled under clinicaltrials.gov protocols 00001620, 01623167, 00001397, 00071045, 00081523 and 00961064 in the USA. Ficoll-Paque density gradient centrifugation was used to isolate peripheral blood mononuclear cells. Before DNA extraction, CD4+ and CD8+ T cells were sorted by FACS or by magnetic beads.

The chain uses TRBV19 and TRBJ1-6; the D gene cannot be resolved reliably. This TCR was recovered from a human donor with aplastic anemia. The sequenced sample was sorted CD4+, CD8+, or CD8+CD57+ T cells (not recorded which) from PBMCs. The sequenced DNA is TGTGCCAGTAGTTCCTATTTAGGATCCCTCCACTTT. Its amino acids are CASSSYLGSLHF.